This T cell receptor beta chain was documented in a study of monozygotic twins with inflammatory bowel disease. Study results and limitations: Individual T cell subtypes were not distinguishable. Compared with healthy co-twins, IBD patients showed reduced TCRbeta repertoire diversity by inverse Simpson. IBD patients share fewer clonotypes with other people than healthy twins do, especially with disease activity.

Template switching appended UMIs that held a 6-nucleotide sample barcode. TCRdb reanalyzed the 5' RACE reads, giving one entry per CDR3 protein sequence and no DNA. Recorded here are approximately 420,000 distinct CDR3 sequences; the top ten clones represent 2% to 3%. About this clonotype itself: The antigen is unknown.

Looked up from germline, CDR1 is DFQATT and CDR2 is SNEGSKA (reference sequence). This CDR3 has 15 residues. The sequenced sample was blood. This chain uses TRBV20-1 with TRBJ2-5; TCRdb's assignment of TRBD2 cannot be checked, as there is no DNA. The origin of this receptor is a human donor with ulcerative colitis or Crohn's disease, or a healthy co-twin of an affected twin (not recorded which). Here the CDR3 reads CSASGRRVREETQYF.